The entry that follows covers one TCR beta chain sequence. Its target is not known. Other nucleotide sequences in the sample specify the same CDR3. This sample was included in a study of shared clonotypes between healthy human individuals. Study results and limitations: Clonotypes shared by all four donors outscored non-shared clonotypes in generation probability. Incomplete sequencing of sorted subsets was indicated by rarefaction despite large depth. Estimated richness values were generally larger in naive subsets than in memory subsets.

As handled by the study authors: Junction-only immunoSEQ sequences carried no quality scores, so filtering differed. The method was immunoSEQ multiplex PCR; TCRdb's version includes in-frame clones alone and lacks a portion of them. The D gene and trimming were derived from the DNA, and the V and J assignments and clone size from that table. The top ten hold around 0.38% of the sample, which has under 1,900,000 clones, approximately 98.5% seen once. Germline CDR1 reads KGHSH; CDR2 reads LQKENI. The length of the CDR3 is 13 residues. The V and J ends lost 3 bases and 1 base respectively, with 6 bases between them.

The specimen was naive CD4+ T cells sorted from blood. This sample's subset: CD45RA+ positively selected. The J gene is TRBJ2-5, the V gene TRBV18; D call uncertain. The clonotype originates from a man younger than 45 in good health. The CDR3 DNA reads as TGTGCCAGCTCACCCCTCCCCCAAGAGACCCAGTACTTC. Its translation is CASSPLPQETQYF.